This TCR beta chain was identified during a study of blood T cell repertoires in COVID-19 (dated by TCRdb to the early 2020s). The study in broad terms: Samples covering the acute and convalescent phases of COVID-19 were provided by collaborators in the United States, Italy and Spain. Where available, HLA class I and class II types were obtained from metadata supplied by the sample provider rather than from assay-based typing. Deeply sampled blood TCRbeta repertoires from subjects exposed to, actively infected with, or recovered from COVID-19 were included in the dataset. The sample metadata nearly always contained a de-identified subject ID, COVID-19 status, age in years and sex. Samples came from the ongoing ImmuneRACE study (first 160 participants) plus 1,254 subjects from 6 global collaborators. The repertoires were released in a freely available public database meant as a resource for research on the immune response to SARS-CoV-2. The prospective study material was composed of cDNA or gDNA derived from T cells, B-cell-depleted T cells, or PBMCs.

Spanning cysteine to phenylalanine, the CDR3 consists of 15 amino acids. The CDR3 DNA has 45 bases and is translated from base 1. The germline ends are 10 bases apart after V is trimmed by 2 bases and J by 2 bases. CDR1 and CDR2 are drawn from the germline V gene: SNHLY, FYNNEI. TCRbeta CDR3 regions were amplified from genomic DNA using the immunoSEQ Assay, a bias-controlled multiplex PCR. The study's own analysis went as follows. The number of nucleated cells in each sample was estimated by amplification of reference gene primers within the assay. To quantify the absolute abundance of each unique TCRbeta CDR3 rearrangement, sequence reads were collapsed and filtered. For each sample, productive Simpson clonality was calculated as the square root of Simpson's diversity index over productive rearrangements. The clones in this table, taken by TCRdb from immuneACCESS, are in-frame only. Not every clone is retained; where verified, under half of the shortfall comes from an unresolved V gene, and the cause of the rest is unknown. V, J and clone size were drawn from that table, and D and trimming were deduced from the DNA. The sample table records about 240,000 clones; about 87% of these occur just once. Together, the top ten hold 2% to 3% of the sample.

In the prospective study, participants were about 18 to 95 years old, resided in around 25 geographic areas of the United States, and were enrolled through a virtual design. To assign participants to cohorts, the prospective study relied on clinical history that participants themselves reported in a screening survey and a study questionnaire. In the prospective study, whole blood, serum and a nasopharyngeal or oropharyngeal swab were collected from each participant by mobile phlebotomists. Participants in the prospective study had the option to provide additional blood draws and questionnaires over a 2-month period. Prospective study blood samples were shipped either frozen or at room temperature before DNA extraction. As regards this clone: There is no known antigen for this receptor. No much larger clonotype is one base removed from it; base qualities were not supplied.

Summary of the overall study and its limitations: The quantity of clinical and demographic metadata differed by source and by participant and was supplied without curation.

This chain is built from TRBV2 and TRBJ2-1; TRBD2 is a possible D gene, resting on 7 matching bases. This receptor was taken from a woman aged 25-40 years with acute COVID-19. Specimen: PBMCs or T cells enriched from blood (not recorded which). The CDR3 protein sequence reads: CASSERGGPYNEQFF. The nucleotides read TGTGCCAGCAGTGAAAGGGGGGGACCCTACAATGAGCAGTTCTTC. With all but the CDR3 taken from the reference TRBV2 and TRBJ2-1 genes, the full variable domain is: EPEVTQTPSHQVTQMGQEVILRCVPISNHLYFYWYRQILGQKVEFLVSFYNNEISEKSEIFDDQFSVERPDGSNFTLKIRSTKLEDSAMYFCASSERGGPYNEQFFGPGTRLTVL.